This T cell receptor (beta chain) was retrieved from a study of T-cell reconstitution after alpha-beta-depleted transplantation in children. Study-level findings and limits: Day-60 TCRbeta diversity that was high in some patients was derived from surviving recipient T cells and thymic progenitors. Expanded graft clones numbering several hundred reportedly gave rise to alpha-beta T cells about two months after transplant. Newly generated T cells supplied most T-cell counts and diversity one year post-transplant.

This clonotype was observed a few times. Its target is not known. An end of the junction does not agree with germline; a read error may underlie this. The library targeted TCRbeta and was prepared with unique molecular identifiers. TCRdb redid the calling of the PCR reads with MiXCR, one entry per CDR3 protein. This sample yields around 670,000 distinct CDR3 sequences, of which roughly 14% are seen a single time; around 0.79% belongs to the top ten. Germline-derived CDR1 and CDR2 are SGHDN and FVKESK. The CDR3 is 11 amino acids. The source of this sequence is a girl aged 2 to 10 with congenital amegakaryocytic thrombocytopenia, due to receive a stem cell transplant. This rearrangement joins TRBV14 to TRBJ2-5, with TRBD2 as a possible D gene (5 bases). The sequencing used PBMCs, collected before TCRalphabeta/CD19-depleted stem cell transplant. CDR3 residues: CASSQWQVKRF. CDR3 bases: TGTGCCAGCAGCCAATGGCAGGTGAAGCGGTTC.